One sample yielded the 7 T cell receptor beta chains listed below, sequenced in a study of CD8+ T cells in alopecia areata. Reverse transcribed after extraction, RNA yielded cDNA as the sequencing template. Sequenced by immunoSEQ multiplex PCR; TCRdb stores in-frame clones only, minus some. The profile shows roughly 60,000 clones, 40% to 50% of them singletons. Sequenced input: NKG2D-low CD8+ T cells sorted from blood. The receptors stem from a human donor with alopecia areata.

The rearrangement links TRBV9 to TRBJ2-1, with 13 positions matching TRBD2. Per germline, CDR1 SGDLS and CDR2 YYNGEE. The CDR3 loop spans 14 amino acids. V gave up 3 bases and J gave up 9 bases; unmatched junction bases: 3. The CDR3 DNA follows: TGTGCCAGCAGCGGGGGACTAGCGGGACGTGAGCAGTTCTTC. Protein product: CASSGGLAGREQFF. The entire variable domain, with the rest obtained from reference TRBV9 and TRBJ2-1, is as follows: DSGVTQTPKHLITATGQRVTLRCSPRSGDLSVYWYQQSLDQGLQFLIQYYNGEERAKGNILERFSAQQFPDLHSELNLSSLELGDSALYFCASSGGLAGREQFFGPGTRLTVL.

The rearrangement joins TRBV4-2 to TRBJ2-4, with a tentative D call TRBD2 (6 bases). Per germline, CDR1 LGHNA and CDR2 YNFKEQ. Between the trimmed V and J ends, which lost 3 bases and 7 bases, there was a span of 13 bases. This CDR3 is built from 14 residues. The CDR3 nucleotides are TGTGCCAGCAGCCACAGGGAGGAAAGGAACATTCAGTACTTC. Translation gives CASSHREERNIQYF.

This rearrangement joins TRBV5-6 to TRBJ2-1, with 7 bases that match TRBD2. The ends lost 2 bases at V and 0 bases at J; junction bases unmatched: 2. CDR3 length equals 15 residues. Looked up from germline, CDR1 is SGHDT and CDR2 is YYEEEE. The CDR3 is CASSFGRSSYNEQFF. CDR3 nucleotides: TGTGCCAGCAGCTTCGGGAGGAGCTCCTACAATGAGCAGTTCTTC.

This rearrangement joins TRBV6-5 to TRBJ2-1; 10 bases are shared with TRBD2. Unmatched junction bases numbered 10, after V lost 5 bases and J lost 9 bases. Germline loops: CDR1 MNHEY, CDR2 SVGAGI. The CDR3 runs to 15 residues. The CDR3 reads CASSPASGGAGEQFF. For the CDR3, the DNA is TGTGCCAGCAGTCCTGCGAGCGGGGGGGCGGGTGAGCAGTTCTTC.

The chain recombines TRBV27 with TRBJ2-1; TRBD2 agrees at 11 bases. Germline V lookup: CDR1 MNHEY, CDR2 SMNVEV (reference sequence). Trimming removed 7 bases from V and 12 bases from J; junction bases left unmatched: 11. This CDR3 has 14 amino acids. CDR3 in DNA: TGTGCCAGCAAAGGGACTAGCGGCTTCCCTGGGCAGTTCTTC. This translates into CASKGTSGFPGQFF.

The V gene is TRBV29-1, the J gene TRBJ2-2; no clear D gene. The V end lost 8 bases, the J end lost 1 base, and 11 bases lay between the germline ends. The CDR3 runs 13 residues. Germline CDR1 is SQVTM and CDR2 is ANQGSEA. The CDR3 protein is CSILVGNTGELFF. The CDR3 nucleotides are TGCAGCATCCTCGTCGGGAACACCGGGGAGCTGTTTTTT.

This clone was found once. This chain's CDR3 is CASSSTREQYF. CDR3 coding DNA: TGTGCCAGCAGCTCGACTCGCGAGCAGTACTTC. This chain joins TRBV28 and TRBJ2-7; no definite D call. The germline V and J ends were trimmed by 6 bases and 6 bases, with 9 bases remaining between them. CDR1 is MDHEN, CDR2 SYDVKM, per germline. This CDR3 contains 11 residues.